This T cell receptor beta chain was captured in a study of blood T cell repertoires in COVID-19. As originally analysed: From reference gene primer amplification, estimates of nucleated cell counts were derived. Sequenced by immunoSEQ multiplex PCR; TCRdb stores in-frame clones only, minus some. The DNA was the basis for D and trimming; V, J and clone size are from that table. The sample has approximately 160,000 clones; roughly 80% are singletons. Counting both end residues, the CDR3 totals 17 amino acids. Points on this clone: No DNA is shown, since the ends of the CDR3 on it are uncertain; the CDR3 is the one TCRdb lists.

Participant age was roughly 18 to 90 years, and participants resided in approximately 25 US areas. Donors in Cohort 3 who had recovered were those with two negative PCRs, healthcare professional clearance, or resolution of their symptoms. The chain couples TRBV21-1 to TRBJ2-7; no DNA check was done on the table's D call, TRBD1. TRBV21-1 is shown as a pseudogene. The material sequenced was PBMCs or T cells enriched from blood (not recorded which). The sequence derives from a man in his forties or fifties who had recovered from COVID-19. CDR3 sequence reads: CASSAQKVGTGSYEQYF.